The 18 T cell receptor beta chains given below trace back to one sample, sequenced in a study of blood T cell repertoires in COVID-19. TCRdb's copy holds only in-frame clones and misses some; the assay was immunoSEQ multiplex PCR. The sample has 200,000 to 300,000 clones; approximately 86% are singletons. Specimen: peripheral blood. All receptors come from a man between 60 and 70 years old who had recovered from COVID-19.

The chain combines TRBV3-1 (or the pseudogene TRBV3-2) with TRBJ2-1; D might be TRBD2 (5 bases). The CDR3 covers 14 residues. V dropped 5 bases and J dropped 11 bases, with 19 bases sitting between them. Germline V lookup: CDR1 LGHDT, CDR2 YNNKEL (reference sequence). In DNA form, the CDR3 reads TGTGCCAGCAGCTTACGAACTCAGGAGCGGAAGCAGTTCTTC. The encoded protein is CASSLRTQERKQFF.

The J gene is TRBJ1-5, the V gene TRBV10-3, with a weak D call TRBD1 (6 bases). The CDR3 sequence is 14 residues long. V was clipped by 2 bases and J by 1 base, with 6 bases between them. The germline gives CDR1 ENHRY, CDR2 SYGVKD. DNA for the CDR3: TGTGCCATCAGTGAGGGACAGAGCAATCAGCCCCAGCATTTT. This encodes CAISEGQSNQPQHF.

This chain links TRBV3-1 (or the pseudogene TRBV3-2) with TRBJ1-1, with a possible D match to TRBD1 (6 bases). The CDR3 contains 13 residues. CDR1 is LGHDT and CDR2 is YNNKEL in the germline V gene (reference sequence). V lost 4 bases and J lost 5, with 11 bases in between. CDR3 amino acids: CASSPGRGTEAFF. The CDR3, as DNA: TGTGCCAGCAGCCCCGGGAGGGGGACTGAAGCTTTCTTT.

The chain combines TRBV2 with TRBJ2-2, with 9 bases matching TRBD1. The V and J ends lost 7 bases and 5 bases, in that order; junction bases with no gene match: 5. The CDR3 spans 14 residues. Per germline, CDR1 SNHLY and CDR2 FYNNEI. CDR3 DNA: TGTGCCAGCACTGGGACAGGGAGAACCGGGGAGCTGTTTTTT. Its translation: CASTGTGRTGELFF. Complete variable domain (other parts from reference TRBV2 and TRBJ2-2): EPEVTQTPSHQVTQMGQEVILRCVPISNHLYFYWYRQILGQKVEFLVSFYNNEISEKSEIFDDQFSVERPDGSNFTLKIRSTKLEDSAMYFCASTGTGRTGELFFGEGSRLTVL.

This rearrangement joins TRBV18 to TRBJ1-2, with 7 bases matching TRBD1. The germline gives CDR1 KGHSH, CDR2 LQKENI. The CDR3 contains 13 residues. With V trimmed by 4 bases and J by 7 bases, 6 bases remained unmatched. The CDR3 DNA sequence: TGTGCCAGCTCACGGGACAGTCTGAGTGGCTACACCTTC. Encoded protein: CASSRDSLSGYTF.

The CDR3 nucleotides read TGTGCCAGTAGGCACACCGACAGGGGGAGCAATCAGCCCCAGCATTTT. This codes for CASRHTDRGSNQPQHF. The chain couples TRBV19 to TRBJ1-5; 9 bases match TRBD1. The germline gives CDR1 LNHDA, CDR2 SQIVND (reference sequence). CDR3 length: 16 amino acids. V lost 6 bases, J lost 1 base, and 7 bases stayed unmatched.

The chain carries TRBV24-1 and TRBJ1-4; possible D gene TRBD1, 6 bases. The germline V gene has CDR1 KGHDR and CDR2 SFDVKD. The CDR3 spans 12 residues. V lost 4 bases to trimming and J lost 15 bases, with 14 bases between them. DNA of the CDR3: TGTGCCACCAGTGAAATAACAGGGCCATTGTTTTTT. Translation gives CATSEITGPLFF.

The chain carries TRBV5-5 and TRBJ2-7; 7 nucleotides line up with TRBD1. The CDR3 has 14 amino acids. With 5 bases clipped from V and 1 base from J, the junction kept 6 bases outside the gene matches. Germline V gives CDR1 SGHKS, CDR2 YYEKEE (reference sequence). CDR3 nucleotide sequence: TGTGCCAGCAGTAGACAGGGACAATCCTACGAGCAGTACTTC. Amino acid sequence: CASSRQGQSYEQYF.

The CDR3 loop reads CASSLYRLAGNNEQFF. The CDR3 DNA reads as TGTGCCAGCAGCTTATATCGACTAGCGGGGAACAATGAGCAGTTCTTC. The chain has TRBV11-2 and TRBJ2-1; 11 nucleotides match TRBD2. V lost 2 bases and J lost 5; bases outside the gene matches: 5. The CDR3 runs to 16 residues. Per the germline V gene, CDR1 is SGHAT and CDR2 is FQNNGV.

The chain employs TRBV7-2 and TRBJ1-2; no reliable D call. Between the trimmed V and J ends, which lost 1 base and 4 bases, there was a span of 19 bases. The CDR3 is made up of 17 amino acids. Germline V CDR1 and CDR2: SGHTA, FQGNSA. The chain's CDR3 is CASSLEGAPARSYGYTF. CDR3 bases: TGTGCCAGCAGCTTAGAGGGAGCTCCGGCACGGAGCTATGGCTACACCTTC.

CDR3: CASSYRLETQYF. CDR3 DNA sequence: TGTGCCAGCAGTTACAGATTAGAGACCCAGTACTTC. The rearrangement uses TRBV12-3 or TRBV12-4 and TRBJ2-5, with unresolved D. V lost 4 bases, J lost 4 bases, and 7 bases lay in between. There are 12 residues in the CDR3.

The chain has TRBV7-9 and TRBJ1-1; no firm D call. The germline gives CDR1 SEHNR, CDR2 FQNEAQ (reference sequence). V was trimmed by 3 bases and J by 0 bases, leaving 8 bases between them. There are 14 residues in the CDR3. The CDR3 loop is CASSLASMNTEAFF. The CDR3 coding sequence is TGTGCCAGCAGCTTGGCCTCGATGAACACTGAAGCTTTCTTT.

The V and J genes are TRBV27 and TRBJ1-2; 9 nucleotides match TRBD1. Germline trimming cut 6 bases from V and 4 bases from J; bases unmatched to any gene: 9. The germline V gene has CDR1 MNHEY and CDR2 SMNVEV (reference sequence). The CDR3 is 15 amino acids. The CDR3 is CASRPGQGLPYGYTF. The CDR3 DNA is TGTGCCAGCAGACCAGGACAGGGGCTTCCCTATGGCTACACCTTC.

The chain carries TRBV15 and TRBJ1-4, with D tentatively TRBD1 (6 bases). Germline CDR1 LNHNV, CDR2 YYDKDF (reference sequence). Trimming took off 1 base at V and 8 bases at J, with 14 bases between the two ends. CDR3 length equals 15 residues. CDR3 nucleotides: TGTGCCACCAGCAGAGTGAGGGCGGACAGAGAAAAACTGTTTTTT. Protein: CATSRVRADREKLFF.

CDR3 region: CASSEYRVPLEQYF. CDR3 DNA sequence: TGTGCCAGCAGTGAATACAGGGTCCCCCTCGAGCAGTACTTC. The J gene is TRBJ2-7, the V gene TRBV28; D may be TRBD1 (6 bases). The germline V and J ends were trimmed by 5 bases and 6 bases, with 17 bases remaining between them. CDR1 MDHEN and CDR2 SYDVKM come from the germline V gene. CDR3 size: 14 residues.

This chain links TRBV3-1 (or the pseudogene TRBV3-2) with TRBJ2-5; 9 bases are a match to TRBD2. The CDR3 has 16 residues. V trimming: 2 bases; J trimming: 5 bases; junction bases outside the gene matches: 9. Germline lookup yields CDR1 LGHDT and CDR2 YNNKEL (reference sequence). The CDR3 region is CASSQKGLASWETQYF. CDR3 sequence (DNA): TGTGCCAGCAGCCAAAAGGGACTAGCATCGTGGGAGACCCAGTACTTC.

The chain couples TRBV5-1 to TRBJ2-2; TRBD1 is a possible D gene (5 bases). From germline, CDR1 is SGHRS and CDR2 YFSETQ. With 3 bases removed from V and 0 bases from J, the gap between germline ends came to 12 bases. The CDR3 is made up of 16 amino acids. The CDR3: CASSWSTDANTGELFF. CDR3 in DNA: TGCGCCAGCAGCTGGTCGACAGACGCGAACACCGGGGAGCTGTTTTTT.

This chain joins TRBV5-1 and TRBJ1-1; weak D call: TRBD1 (6 bases). V was shortened by 4 bases and J by 8 bases, with 12 bases between the two germline ends. Germline V lookup: CDR1 SGHRS, CDR2 YFSETQ. The CDR3 covers 12 residues. CDR3 sequence reads: CASSLQGWEAFF. The DNA of the CDR3 is TGCGCCAGCAGCCTCCAGGGGTGGGAAGCTTTCTTT.